This passage covers 12 T cell receptor beta chains from one sample sequenced in a study of T cells in Graves' hyperthyroidism and ophthalmopathy. From RNA transcripts, TCR beta CDR3 regions were amplified. First-round RT-PCR targeting the TCR CDR3 was performed with the HTBI primer set. TCRdb independently ran MiXCR on the multiplex PCR reads; one entry per CDR3 protein. The table has a few hundred thousand distinct CDR3 sequences, about a sixth seen once; the top ten hold about 7.7%. Sequenced input: blood. All receptors derive from a woman under 30 with Graves' hyperthyroidism.

The chain combines TRBV12-3 or TRBV12-4 with TRBJ2-1; D remains unclear. CDR3 length equals 17 residues. With 6 bases removed from V and 2 bases from J, the gap between germline ends came to 20 bases. DNA for the CDR3: TGTGCCAGCAGGAGAAGGGTTGCCCATCAAACCTACAATGAGCAGTTCTTC. Its translation is CASRRRVAHQTYNEQFF.

This clonotype was counted many times. The chain links TRBV12-3 or TRBV12-4 to TRBJ2-5; 8 nucleotides match TRBD2. Trimming cost V 6 bases and J 5 bases; bases outside gene matches: 8. The CDR3 sequence is 14 residues long. The CDR3 loop is CASSRSGGPETQYF. CDR3 in DNA: TGTGCCAGCAGCCGATCGGGGGGGCCTGAGACCCAGTACTTC.

In this sample, this clonotype turned up many times. This rearrangement joins TRBV7-2 to TRBJ1-3; D perhaps matches TRBD1 (5 bases). Germline V gives CDR1 SGHTA, CDR2 FQGNSA. This CDR3 has 15 amino acids. The germline V and J ends were trimmed by 6 bases and 0 bases, with 12 bases remaining between them. As DNA, the CDR3 is TGTGCCAGCAGTACGGACAATTTCTCTGGAAACACCATATATTTT. Its translation is CASSTDNFSGNTIYF.

This clonotype was seen ten or more times. This chain joins TRBV19 and TRBJ2-4; 14 nucleotides line up with TRBD2. Germline V gene data show CDR1 as LNHDA and CDR2 as SQIVND (reference sequence). The CDR3 spans 17 residues. V was pared by 7 bases and J by 3 bases, with 8 bases of the junction left unmatched. The CDR3 protein is CASTARTSGGNKNIQYF. CDR3 nucleotide sequence: TGTGCCAGTACCGCTCGGACTAGCGGGGGGAACAAAAACATTCAGTACTTC.

This rearrangement joins TRBV20-1 to TRBJ2-7, with TRBD2 matching over 15 bases. CDR3 length equals 17 residues. From germline, CDR1 is DFQATT and CDR2 SNEGSKA (reference sequence). V lost 3 bases and J lost 3; bases outside the gene matches: 9. The CDR3 DNA follows: TGCAGTGCTAGGGGACTAGCGGGGGGCTCCGCCCGCTACGAGCAGTACTTC. It is translated as CSARGLAGGSARYEQYF.

This clonotype has at least ten counts. This chain joins TRBV6-1 and TRBJ2-7; 8 bases agree with TRBD1. V trimming: 4 bases; J trimming: 5 bases; junction bases outside the gene matches: 4. Germline V gene lookup returns CDR1 MNHNS and CDR2 SASEGT. The CDR3 is 13 amino acids. The CDR3 coding sequence is TGTGCCAGCAGTGCGGACAGGGACCACGAGCAGTACTTC. Its translation is CASSADRDHEQYF.

This clonotype was detected a few times. The chain couples TRBV29-1 to TRBJ2-7; 7 bases agree with TRBD2. The germline CDR1 and CDR2 sequences are SQVTM and ANQGSEA. The CDR3 runs 14 residues. After removal of 1 base from V and 3 bases from J, the junction contained 6 bases not matched to a gene. The CDR3 sequence is CSVEGGGEVYEQYF. In DNA form, the CDR3 reads TGCAGCGTTGAAGGGGGGGGAGAAGTCTACGAGCAGTACTTC.

There are a few counts of this clonotype. V and J are TRBV9 and TRBJ2-3; D is unclear. The CDR3 contains 13 residues. The V end lost 0 bases, the J end lost 2 bases, and 4 bases lay between the germline ends. Germline V gene data show CDR1 as SGDLS and CDR2 as YYNGEE. CDR3 residues: CASSVEPTDTQYF. DNA for the CDR3: TGTGCCAGCAGCGTAGAACCCACAGATACGCAGTATTTT.

There are a few counts of this clonotype. The chain is built from TRBV5-8 and TRBJ1-5, with TRBD1 identical over 9 bases. Germline V gene sequence: CDR1 SGHTS, CDR2 YDEGEE. This CDR3 is 15 amino acids long. The V and J ends lost 2 bases and 4 bases, in that order; junction bases with no gene match: 4. CDR3 loop: CASSLEGTGNQPQHF. In DNA form, the CDR3 reads TGTGCCAGCAGCTTAGAAGGGACAGGGAATCAGCCCCAGCATTTT.

The rearrangement uses TRBV19 and TRBJ2-7; a weak D match, TRBD1 (7 bases). The CDR3 has 13 residues. Germline CDR1 reads LNHDA; CDR2 reads SQIVND (reference sequence). Between the trimmed V and J ends, which lost 3 bases and 6 bases, there was a span of 12 bases. The CDR3 sequence: CASSINQGGEQYF. The CDR3, as DNA: TGTGCCAGTAGTATCAACCAGGGGGGCGAGCAGTACTTC.

This clonotype was recorded at least ten times. The chain employs TRBV6-1 and TRBJ2-7; 8 bases map to TRBD1. The CDR3 totals 15 residues. Germline V CDR1 and CDR2: MNHNS, SASEGT. Trimming cost V 1 base and J 0 bases; bases outside gene matches: 2. CDR3 DNA sequence: TGTGCCAGCAGTGAAGGGGACAGGTTCTCCTACGAGCAGTACTTC. This gives the protein CASSEGDRFSYEQYF.

The gene calls are TRBV7-6 and TRBJ2-7; no definite D call. V was shortened by 3 bases and J by 3 bases, with 12 bases between the two germline ends. Germline V lookup: CDR1 SGHVS, CDR2 FNYEAQ. The CDR3 runs 14 residues. CDR3 region: CASSFGPTGYEQYF. The CDR3 region has the DNA TGTGCCAGCAGCTTTGGGCCTACGGGCTACGAGCAGTACTTC.